This T cell receptor beta chain was identified in a study of shared clonotypes between healthy human individuals. It was CD45RO-negative cells, positively selected for CCR7, that made up naive CD8 cells, with terminally differentiated effector memory CD45RA+ cells excluded. Profiling relied on immunoSEQ multiplex PCR, and the TCRdb table lists in-frame clones only, not all of them. The table lists 600,000 or so clones, around 95% of them singletons. The CDR3 length is 15 residues. V gave up 4 bases and J gave up 6 bases, with 19 bases separating them. From germline, CDR1 is SGHVS and CDR2 FQNEAQ. Sequencing was done on a sample of naive CD8+ T cells sorted from blood. The sequence was collected from a woman aged 30 to 39 in good health. The V call is TRBV7-8, the J call TRBJ2-7, with D perhaps TRBD1 or TRBD2 (5 bases each). The CDR3 nucleotides read TGTGCCAGCAGCTCGGGTTTGGGACGGCTCCTCGAGCAGTACTTC. This sequence encodes CASSSGLGRLLEQYF. Supplemented by reference TRBV7-8 and TRBJ2-7, the full variable domain reads GAGVSQSPRYKVAKRGQDVALRCDPISGHVSLFWYQQALGQGPEFLTYFQNEAQLDKSGLPSDRFFAERPEGSVSTLKIQRTQQEDSAVYLCASSSGLGRLLEQYFGPGTRLTVT.